This TCR beta chain was identified during a study of blood T cells in healthy people across ages. The second PCR ran about 6 to 12 cycles with a sample-barcoded 5' primer and J-beta primers. TCRdb re-called the 5' RACE reads through MiXCR, storing one row per CDR3 protein. This repertoire shows about 750,000 distinct CDR3 sequences, roughly 53% found once; its top ten account for roughly two fifths. This clonotype was recorded once. The antigen remains unidentified. Broader study findings: Researchers judged that diversity estimates from one million T cells fell short of true values.

The TCR was taken from an older man in good health. The sample taken for sequencing was blood.

The CDR3 bases are TGTGCCAGCAGTTTAACCCAACTCCGAGACAATGAGCAGTTCTTC. Protein: CASSLTQLRDNEQFF. The rearrangement uses TRBV12-3 or TRBV12-4 and TRBJ2-1; no firm D call. The CDR3 runs 15 residues. Trimming left V 2 bases short and J 5 bases short, with 13 bases between.